These 8 T cell receptor beta chains were sequenced from one sample in a study of cytomegalovirus exposure and HLA in healthy donors. The table came from immunoSEQ multiplex PCR; TCRdb's copy has only in-frame clones and leaves some out. The sample records 150,000 to 200,000 clones, roughly nine tenths being singletons. The sequenced material came from PBMCs. The receptors derive from a woman between 18 and 29 years old in good health and CMV-seropositive.

The chain links TRBV28 to TRBJ1-4; D perhaps matches TRBD1 (6 bases). The CDR3 length is 15 residues. V lost 5 bases to trimming and J lost 7 bases, with 17 bases between them. Germline V CDR1 and CDR2: MDHEN, SYDVKM. The CDR3 DNA sequence: TGTGCCAGCAGTCCCCCCCACAGGGCAGGTGAAAAACTGTTTTTT. Translating it yields CASSPPHRAGEKLFF.

The rearrangement uses TRBV27 and TRBJ2-7, with D perhaps matching TRBD1 (6 bases). V was shortened by 3 bases and J by 9 bases, with 18 bases between the two germline ends. Germline CDR1 MNHEY, CDR2 SMNVEV (reference sequence). The CDR3 is made up of 14 amino acids. CDR3 DNA: TGTGCCAGCAGTTTGCGCAGGGGCGAGATAGGGCAGTACTTC. It codes for CASSLRRGEIGQYF.

The V gene is TRBV4-2, the J gene TRBJ2-1; 11 bases line up with TRBD2. There are 17 residues in the CDR3. Germline CDR1 is LGHNA and CDR2 is YNFKEQ. With V trimmed by 0 bases and J by 6 bases, 7 bases remained unmatched. The chain's CDR3 is CASSQDSGTSGFNEQFF. The DNA for the CDR3 is TGTGCCAGCAGCCAAGATAGCGGGACTAGCGGATTCAATGAGCAGTTCTTC.

This clone appeared a few times. The chain carries TRBV6-6 and TRBJ2-2, with D possibly matching TRBD1 (7 bases). This CDR3 contains 11 residues. Trimming took off 10 bases at V and 7 bases at J, with 10 bases between the two ends. Germline lookup yields CDR1 MNHNY and CDR2 SVGAGI (reference sequence). The CDR3 DNA reads TGTGCCACCCAGGGGGGCGGGGAGCTGTTTTTT. Translation: CATQGGGELFF.

V and J are TRBV7-8 and TRBJ2-1; 9 bases line up with TRBD2. Trimming cost V 5 bases and J 7 bases; bases outside gene matches: 12. The CDR3 spans 16 residues. Looked up from germline, CDR1 is SGHVS and CDR2 is FQNEAQ. The CDR3 protein is CASSHPFAGGGNEQFF. The CDR3, as DNA: TGTGCCAGCAGCCACCCGTTTGCGGGAGGGGGAAATGAGCAGTTCTTC.

DNA for the CDR3: TGTGCCAGCAGCTTAGCGGGGGGTTACAATGAGCAGTTCTTC. Its protein product is CASSLAGGYNEQFF. The chain recombines TRBV13 with TRBJ2-1, with TRBD2 matching 7 bases. In germline, CDR1 is PRHDT, CDR2 FYEKMQ (reference sequence). The CDR3 runs 14 residues. The ends lost 1 base at V and 4 bases at J; junction bases unmatched: 1.

The V call is TRBV2, the J call TRBJ1-1; D possibly corresponds to TRBD1 (5 bases). Germline V gene data show CDR1 as SNHLY and CDR2 as FYNNEI. This CDR3 has 15 amino acids. V was pared by 3 bases and J by 3 bases, with 14 bases between. CDR3 protein: CASSDTPRGYTEAFF. The CDR3 DNA is TGTGCCAGCAGTGATACCCCGCGGGGCTACACTGAAGCTTTCTTT.

A few counts support this clone. The rearrangement uses TRBV9 and TRBJ2-7; D unresolved. V lost 7 bases and J lost 3, with 11 bases in between. The CDR3 runs 12 residues. CDR1 is SGDLS and CDR2 is YYNGEE in the germline V gene. The CDR3 sequence is CASGSGFYEQYF. CDR3 sequence (DNA): TGTGCCAGCGGTTCAGGATTCTACGAGCAGTACTTC.